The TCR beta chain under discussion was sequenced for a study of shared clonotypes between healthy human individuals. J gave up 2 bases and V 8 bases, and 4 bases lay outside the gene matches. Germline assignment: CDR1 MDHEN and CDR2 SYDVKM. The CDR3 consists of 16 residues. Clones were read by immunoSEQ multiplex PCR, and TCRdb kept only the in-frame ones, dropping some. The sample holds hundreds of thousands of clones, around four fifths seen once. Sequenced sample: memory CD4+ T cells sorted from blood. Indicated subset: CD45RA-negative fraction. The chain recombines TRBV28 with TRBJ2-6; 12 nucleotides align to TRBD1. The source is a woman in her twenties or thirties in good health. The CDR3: CASQGQGAPGANVLTF. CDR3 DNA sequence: TGTGCCAGCCAGGGACAGGGGGCGCCTGGGGCCAACGTCCTGACTTTC.